Sequencing of this TCR beta chain was carried out in a study of cytomegalovirus exposure and HLA in healthy donors. The PCR was carried out with 60 Vbeta primers and 13 Jbeta primers. Assay: immunoSEQ multiplex PCR; the TCRdb copy retains only in-frame clones and omits some. The repertoire table contains about 140,000 clones. Germline V gene sequence: CDR1 SGHDT, CDR2 YYEEEE. The ends lost 0 bases at V and 6 bases at J; junction bases unmatched: 8. CDR3 length equals 16 residues. The TCR was taken from a woman younger than 30 in good health and CMV-seronegative. This rearrangement joins TRBV5-6 to TRBJ2-1; 8 bases agree with TRBD2. What was sequenced was PBMCs. The CDR3, as DNA: TGTGCCAGCAGCTTGGACTTCGGGACTAGTCTCAATGAGCAGTTCTTC. Protein sequence: CASSLDFGTSLNEQFF.